One and the same sample provided the 28 T cell receptor beta chains below, sequenced in a study of PD-1 blockade in mismatch repair-deficient tumors. Here immunoSEQ multiplex PCR was the method, and the copy in TCRdb shows in-frame clones only, minus some. This sample has around 52,000 clones, with 81% found just once. Sequencing was performed on peripheral blood, taken 20 weeks after starting pembrolizumab. The source of these receptors is an adult with mismatch repair-deficient cancer.

This chain joins TRBV27 and TRBJ1-2, with 10 positions matching TRBD1. Germline lookup yields CDR1 MNHEY and CDR2 SMNVEV (reference sequence). V lost 6 bases, J lost 7 bases, and 11 bases stayed unmatched. The CDR3 loop spans 15 amino acids. This CDR3 is CASRDSGQGVSGYTF. Here the CDR3 DNA reads TGTGCCAGCAGGGACAGTGGACAGGGGGTGTCTGGCTACACCTTC.

The rearrangement uses TRBV14 and TRBJ2-7; no reliable D call. CDR3 length equals 11 residues. Germline assignment: CDR1 SGHDN and CDR2 FVKESK. The ends were cut back, 1 base at V and 5 bases at J, with 3 bases in the middle. CDR3 nucleotides: TGTGCCAGCAGCCAAGTGGACGAGCAGTACTTC. Protein sequence: CASSQVDEQYF.

The chain carries TRBV19 and TRBJ2-1; no definite D call. This CDR3 contains 15 residues. Per the germline V gene, CDR1 is LNHDA and CDR2 is SQIVND (reference sequence). V was trimmed by 1 base and J by 0 bases, leaving 7 bases between them. CDR3 amino acids: CASSIGPSSYNEQFF. In nucleotides, the CDR3 is TGTGCCAGTAGTATAGGGCCTAGCTCCTACAATGAGCAGTTCTTC.

The CDR3 here is CASSSPGQGMSNEQFF. The DNA of the CDR3 is TGTGCCAGCAGTTCGCCGGGACAGGGGATGTCCAATGAGCAGTTCTTC. The rearrangement uses TRBV28 and TRBJ2-1; TRBD1 agrees at 10 bases. CDR3 length equals 16 residues. Trimming at V came to 4 bases and at J to 6 bases, leaving 9 bases not matched to a gene. Per germline, CDR1 MDHEN and CDR2 SYDVKM.

This chain joins TRBV6-5 and TRBJ1-5, with 11 bases fitting TRBD1. V shed 7 bases and J 4 bases; nucleotides not matched to a gene: 6. CDR3 size: 15 residues. The germline gives CDR1 MNHEY, CDR2 SVGAGI. The CDR3 bases are TGTGCCAGCAAAAGAGGGGACAGGGGGAATCAGCCCCAGCATTTT. Amino acid sequence: CASKRGDRGNQPQHF.

This sequence joins TRBV5-4 and TRBJ1-1; no definite D call. The V gene lost 4 bases and the J gene lost 0 bases, with 13 bases spanning the gap. Germline CDR1 reads SGHNT; CDR2 reads YYREEE (reference sequence). The CDR3 extends over 15 amino acids. CDR3 region: CASSPPGTLNTEAFF. The CDR3 coding sequence is TGTGCCAGCAGCCCGCCGGGAACTTTGAACACTGAAGCTTTCTTT.

The chain carries TRBV6-1 and TRBJ1-1, with TRBD1 matching 7 bases. There are 16 residues in the CDR3. V lost 4 bases, J lost 1 base, and 9 bases stayed unmatched. Germline V gives CDR1 MNHNS, CDR2 SASEGT. The CDR3 DNA follows: TGTGCCAGCAGTGTTACAGGGGAGTTGTGGAACACTGAAGCTTTCTTT. Translation: CASSVTGELWNTEAFF.

The V and J genes are TRBV6-1 and TRBJ2-2, with D uncertain. With 11 bases removed from V and 3 bases from J, the gap between germline ends came to 16 bases. CDR3 length: 14 amino acids. From germline, CDR1 is MNHNS and CDR2 SASEGT. The chain's CDR3 is CAARSARDTGELFF. The CDR3, as DNA: TGTGCCGCCCGGTCTGCAAGGGACACCGGGGAGCTGTTTTTT.

This CDR3 is CASRLGLVDAGELFF. The CDR3 nucleotides are TGTGCCAGCAGATTGGGACTAGTGGATGCCGGGGAGCTGTTTTTT. V and J are TRBV6-5 and TRBJ2-2, with 8 bases identical to TRBD2. Germline V lookup: CDR1 MNHEY, CDR2 SVGAGI. The ends lost 6 bases at V and 6 bases at J; junction bases unmatched: 9. This CDR3 has 15 amino acids.

The chain employs TRBV6-5 and TRBJ1-5, with TRBD1 identical over 11 bases. The CDR3 contains 15 residues. Germline CDR1 MNHEY, CDR2 SVGAGI. The V gene end was trimmed by 5 bases and the J gene end by 5 bases; junction bases not matched to a gene: 5. The CDR3 spells CASSRTGGAYQPQHF. CDR3 in DNA: TGTGCCAGCAGTCGGACAGGGGGCGCCTATCAGCCCCAGCATTTT.

The chain couples TRBV19 to TRBJ1-1; TRBD1 matches at 8 bases. V was pared by 7 bases and J by 3 bases, with 10 bases of the junction left unmatched. This CDR3 is 15 amino acids long. The V gene's germline CDR1 is LNHDA and CDR2 SQIVND (reference sequence). The CDR3: CASKVGGTGYTEAFF. The CDR3 coding sequence is TGTGCCAGTAAGGTTGGGGGGACAGGCTACACTGAAGCTTTCTTT.

The chain couples TRBV11-2 to TRBJ2-7, with D possibly TRBD2 on 5 matching bases. The CDR3 extends over 13 amino acids. Germline lookup yields CDR1 SGHAT and CDR2 FQNNGV. The ends were cut back, 5 bases at V and 5 bases at J, with 13 bases in the middle. The CDR3 DNA sequence: TGTGCCAGCAGCCCTAGCCGGGCCCACGAGCAGTACTTC. The encoded protein is CASSPSRAHEQYF. The complete variable domain, with remaining parts taken from reference TRBV11-2 and TRBJ2-7, reads EAGVAQSPRYKIIEKRQSVAFWCNPISGHATLYWYQQILGQGPKLLIQFQNNGVVDDSQLPKDRFSAERLKGVDSTLKIQPAKLEDSAVYLCASSPSRAHEQYFGPGTRLTVT.

J is TRBJ2-6 and V is TRBV19; no reliable D call. In germline, CDR1 is LNHDA, CDR2 SQIVND (reference sequence). The V end was cut by 1 base, the J end by 0 bases, with 13 bases between. CDR3 length: 18 residues. This chain's CDR3 is CASSIGRSKSSGANVLTF. CDR3 coding DNA: TGTGCCAGTAGTATAGGACGAAGTAAGAGCTCTGGGGCCAACGTCCTGACTTTC. Variable domain in full (rest from reference TRBV19 and TRBJ2-6): DGGITQSPKYLFRKEGQNVTLSCEQNLNHDAMYWYRQDPGQGLRLIYYSQIVNDFQKGDIAEGYSVSREKKESFPLTVTSAQKNPTAFYLCASSIGRSKSSGANVLTFGAGSRLTVL.

J is TRBJ2-1 and V is TRBV7-2; D perhaps matches TRBD1 (7 bases). This CDR3 region has 17 residues. Germline V gene lookup returns CDR1 SGHTA and CDR2 FQGNSA. Trimming pared 3 bases from V and 7 bases from J, leaving 22 bases between. The CDR3 reads CASSFPMTGRRGNEQFF. The DNA for the CDR3 is TGTGCCAGCAGCTTCCCGATGACAGGGAGGAGGGGTAATGAGCAGTTCTTC.

V is TRBV5-4 and J is TRBJ1-4; TRBD1 aligns across 11 bases. The V gene end was trimmed by 4 bases and the J gene end by 5 bases; junction bases not matched to a gene: 4. CDR1 is SGHNT, CDR2 YYREEE, per germline (reference sequence). CDR3 length: 15 amino acids. The CDR3 loop reads CASSDRDRGNEKLFF. The DNA of the CDR3 is TGTGCCAGCAGCGACCGGGACAGGGGGAATGAAAAACTGTTTTTT.

The sample holds a few counts of this clone. The rearrangement joins TRBV15 to TRBJ2-7; tentative D call: TRBD2 (5 bases). Germline lookup yields CDR1 LNHNV and CDR2 YYDKDF (reference sequence). This CDR3 region has 16 residues. The V end was cut by 0 bases, the J end by 2 bases, with 14 bases between. DNA of the CDR3: TGTGCCACCAGCAGAGAGCGGGCAGGAGCCCCCTACGAGCAGTACTTC. Translating gives CATSRERAGAPYEQYF.

This clone was found a few times. The chain is built from TRBV1 and TRBJ1-2; the table assigns TRBD1, which was not confirmed against the DNA. TRBV1 constitutes a pseudogene. CDR3 length equals 13 residues. The CDR3 DNA is TGCACCAGCAGCGAAACAGGGGGCGTCGGCTACACCTTC. Residues: CTSSETGGVGYTF.

The gene calls are TRBV21-1 and TRBJ2-4; the D call in the table, TRBD1, was not verified against the DNA. TRBV21-1 is designated a pseudogene. The CDR3 loop spans 14 amino acids. For the CDR3, the DNA is TGTGCCATGCTACTGCAGGGCGCCGAAAACATTCAGTACTTC. It specifies CAMLLQGAENIQYF.

The rearrangement joins TRBV4-2 to TRBJ1-2, with 10 bases that match TRBD1. V trimming: 0 bases; J trimming: 6 bases; junction bases outside the gene matches: 13. Germline CDR1 is LGHNA and CDR2 is YNFKEQ. CDR3 length: 18 amino acids. The DNA for the CDR3 is TGTGCCAGCAGCCAAGATATGAGGACAGGGGGTTCAACTGATGGCTACACCTTC. Its translation is CASSQDMRTGGSTDGYTF.

The chain joins TRBV6-1 to TRBJ2-7; TRBD1 agrees at 11 bases. The CDR3 totals 14 residues. The V segment lost 6 bases and the J segment 3 bases; nucleotides outside the gene matches: 4. Germline CDR1 is MNHNS and CDR2 is SASEGT. CDR3 in DNA: TGTGCCAGCAGCCAGGACAGGGGGCTCTACGAGCAGTACTTC. Translating it yields CASSQDRGLYEQYF.

V is TRBV4-2 and J is TRBJ2-3; TRBD2 is a possible D gene (6 bases). CDR1 is LGHNA and CDR2 is YNFKEQ in the germline V gene. The CDR3 has 15 residues. The V end lost 8 bases, the J end lost 4 bases, and 19 bases lay between the germline ends. CDR3 coding DNA: TGTGCCAGCTCGGTCCGGGACTCGCTTCCAGATACGCAGTATTTT. It translates to CASSVRDSLPDTQYF.

This sequence joins TRBV6-1 and TRBJ1-5, with 8 bases fitting TRBD1. The CDR3 sequence is 14 residues long. Germline trimming cut 4 bases from V and 1 base from J; bases unmatched to any gene: 0. Germline V gene lookup returns CDR1 MNHNS and CDR2 SASEGT. DNA of the CDR3: TGTGCCAGCAGTGGGACAGGGAGCAATCAGCCCCAGCATTTT. This translates into CASSGTGSNQPQHF.

The gene calls are TRBV11-3 and TRBJ2-3; TRBD2 matches 10 bases. Germline V gene data show CDR1 as SGHNT and CDR2 as YENEEA. The CDR3 has 16 residues. Losses at the gene ends were 1 base for V and 4 bases for J; bases not matched to a gene: 5. The DNA for the CDR3 is TGTGCCAGCAGCTTAGGCAGCGGGAGGGGGTCAGATACGCAGTATTTT. Its protein product is CASSLGSGRGSDTQYF.

This clone showed up just once. CDR3 amino acids: CAISATVGLAGVEQFF. Written as DNA, the CDR3 is TGTGCCATCAGTGCTACCGTTGGACTAGCGGGAGTTGAGCAGTTCTTC. V usage is TRBV10-3 and J usage is TRBJ2-1; 13 bases map to TRBD2. Trimming removed 4 bases from V and 9 bases from J; junction bases left unmatched: 9. Germline lookup yields CDR1 ENHRY and CDR2 SYGVKD. This CDR3 region has 16 residues.

The CDR3 DNA is TGTGCCAGCAGCTTAACGGGGGGGTATGGCACAGATACGCAGTATTTT. Protein: CASSLTGGYGTDTQYF. The rearrangement uses TRBV7-3 and TRBJ2-3, with 7 bases lining up with TRBD2. V trimming: 0 bases; J trimming: 1 base; junction bases outside the gene matches: 4. CDR3 length: 16 amino acids. Germline lookup yields CDR1 SGHTA and CDR2 FQGTGA.

The rearrangement links TRBV4-1 to TRBJ1-4; D call uncertain. The CDR3 extends over 15 amino acids. Trimming took 0 bases from V and 3 from J, leaving 8 bases between them. Germline V gene sequence: CDR1 MGHRA, CDR2 YSYEKL. In DNA, the CDR3 is TGCGCCAGCAGCCAAGAGGGGATCCCTAATGAAAAACTGTTTTTT. Translated: CASSQEGIPNEKLFF.

Concerning this clone itself: The sample contains more than one DNA sequence encoding this CDR3. The chain carries TRBV30 and TRBJ1-3; the D gene is possibly TRBD1 (6 bases). V was shortened by 2 bases and J by 1 base, with 9 bases between the two germline ends. The length of the CDR3 is 14 residues. Germline V gene lookup returns CDR1 GTSNPN and CDR2 SVGIG (reference sequence). The CDR3, as DNA: TGTGCCTGGAGTAAAACAGGGTCTGGAAACACCATATATTTT. Its translation: CAWSKTGSGNTIYF. The complete variable domain, with remaining parts taken from reference TRBV30 and TRBJ1-3, reads SQTIHQWPATLVQPVGSPLSLECTVEGTSNPNLYWYRQAAGRGLQLLFYSVGIGQISSEVPQNLSASRPQDRQFILSSKKLLLSDSGFYLCAWSKTGSGNTIYFGEGSWLTVV.

This chain connects TRBV27 to TRBJ1-1; 9 nucleotides line up with TRBD1. This CDR3 is 15 amino acids long. V lost 5 bases, J lost 6 bases, and 10 bases stayed unmatched. Germline V gene lookup returns CDR1 MNHEY and CDR2 SMNVEV (reference sequence). As DNA, the CDR3 is TGTGCCAGCAGTATACAGGGGGCGATTTACTCTGAAGCTTTCTTT. It yields the protein CASSIQGAIYSEAFF.